The rows below give T cell receptor beta chains drawn from one sample of a study of blood T cell repertoires in COVID-19. Profiling relied on immunoSEQ multiplex PCR, and the TCRdb table lists in-frame clones only, not all of them. The sample records some 100,000 clones, just over 85% being singletons. The sample comprised PBMCs or T cells enriched from blood (not recorded which). Receptor source: a woman aged 45-65 years who had recovered from COVID-19. The CDR3 runs from the conserved cysteine through the conserved F or W. D genes are given only for firm matches. Only part of the rows carry a size: once, few, many, or a class if the clone is expanded.

length	V	size	J	D	CDR3	DNA
16	TRBV5-1	NA	TRBJ2-7	NA	CASSLGADSIPYEQYF	TGCGCCAGCAGCTTGGGAGCTGACTCGATACCCTACGAGCAGTACTTC
16	TRBV27	NA	TRBJ2-7	TRBD1	CASSLDAGTGYYEQYF	TGTGCCAGCAGTTTAGACGCCGGGACAGGATACTACGAGCAGTACTTC
18	TRBV11-2	NA	TRBJ2-3	TRBD2	CASSSSWAGGPSTDTQYF	TGTGCCAGCAGCTCCTCATGGGCGGGGGGGCCTAGCACAGATACGCAGTATTTT
15	TRBV28	NA	TRBJ1-1	TRBD1	CASILPGQGATEAFF	TGTGCCAGCATATTACCGGGACAGGGGGCGACTGAAGCTTTCTTT
16	TRBV9	NA	TRBJ2-1	TRBD2	CASSVEGLAGLNEQFF	TGTGCCAGCAGCGTAGAGGGACTAGCGGGCCTCAATGAGCAGTTCTTC
16	TRBV7-9	few	TRBJ2-3	TRBD1	CASSLNRGRGTDTQYF	TGTGCCAGCAGCTTAAACAGGGGAAGGGGGACAGATACGCAGTATTTT
14	TRBV27	once	TRBJ2-3	NA	CASSRAEDTDTQYF	TGTGCCAGCAGCAGGGCTGAGGACACAGATACGCAGTATTTT
15	TRBV19	NA	TRBJ2-5	TRBD1	CASTPRQGAGETQYF	TGTGCCAGTACCCCACGACAGGGGGCCGGGGAGACCCAGTACTTC
16	TRBV11-2	NA	TRBJ1-1	NA	CASTDYRENLNTEAFF	TGTGCCAGCACCGACTACAGGGAAAATTTGAACACTGAAGCTTTCTTT
15	TRBV19	NA	TRBJ1-1	TRBD1	CASRRQGGLDTEAFF	TGTGCCAGTAGGAGACAGGGGGGGTTAGACACTGAAGCTTTCTTT
16	TRBV2	NA	TRBJ1-2	TRBD1	CASSGPRDRSSYGYTF	TGTGCCAGCAGTGGCCCCCGGGACAGAAGTTCTTATGGCTACACCTTC
15	TRBV5-1	NA	TRBJ1-3	NA	CASSVTGTSGNTIYF	TGCGCCAGCAGCGTTACCGGGACATCTGGAAACACCATATATTTT
15	TRBV15	NA	TRBJ2-1	TRBD2	CATREGLAPYNEQFF	TGTGCCACCAGAGAAGGACTAGCGCCATACAATGAGCAGTTCTTC
15	TRBV3-1/TRBV3-2	NA	TRBJ1-2	TRBD1	CASSQSKGGGGGYTF	TGTGCCAGCAGCCAAAGTAAAGGAGGGGGCGGAGGCTACACCTTC
10	TRBV29-1	NA	TRBJ2-3	NA	CSVAQSGQYF	TGCAGCGTTGCCCAATCGGGGCAGTATTTT
17	TRBV6-1	NA	TRBJ1-5	TRBD1	CASSARQGDLSNQPQHF	TGTGCCAGCAGTGCCCGACAGGGGGATCTTAGCAATCAGCCCCAGCATTTT
16	TRBV18	once	TRBJ2-3	NA	CASSPPNSGYTDTQYF	TGTGCCAGCTCACCACCGAATAGCGGATACACAGATACGCAGTATTTT
13	TRBV12-3/TRBV12-4	NA	TRBJ1-2	NA	CASSLREGWGYTF	TGTGCCAGCAGTTTACGGGAAGGTTGGGGCTACACCTTC
14	TRBV5-1	NA	TRBJ1-2	TRBD1	CASSRGTANYGYTF	TGCGCCAGCAGCCGGGGGACAGCCAACTATGGCTACACCTTC
14	TRBV19	NA	TRBJ1-1	NA	CASSSSSENTEAFF	TGTGCCAGTAGTAGCTCATCAGAGAACACTGAAGCTTTCTTT
15	TRBV19	NA	TRBJ1-6	NA	CASSPSGGIGSPLHF	TGTGCCAGTAGTCCCTCCGGCGGGATCGGTTCACCCCTCCACTTT
16	TRBV10-3	NA	TRBJ2-3	NA	CAITHTTSNSTDTQYF	TGTGCCATCACCCACACCACTAGCAACAGCACAGATACGCAGTATTTT